This TCR beta chain appears in the sequencing data of a study of early T cells in non-severe SARS-CoV-2 infection. Study summary: Sequencing targeted bulk RNA from unsorted whole blood, leaving chains unpaired. Study-level points and caveats: Using VDJdb, the matching emphasized anti-spike CD8 responses while missing private and CD4 specificities.

The ends were cut back, 2 bases at V and 1 base at J, with 12 bases in the middle. This CDR3 is built from 16 residues. Per the germline V gene, CDR1 is SGHTA and CDR2 is FQGNSA. Attachment of unique molecular identifiers to individual cDNA molecules was performed. In TCRdb, the 5' RACE reads were re-called with MiXCR into one record per CDR3 protein. This sample has some 87,000 distinct CDR3 sequences, with 9.5% to 15% found just once. This clonotype was observed at least ten times. The antigen is unknown. The sample comprised whole blood. The clonotype originates from an adult who was a healthcare worker with PCR-confirmed SARS-CoV-2 infection or an uninfected control (not recorded which). The J gene is TRBJ2-1, the V gene TRBV7-2; D perhaps matches TRBD2 (5 bases). The CDR3 DNA follows: TGTGCCAGCAGCTTACGCACTAGAGGATCCTACAATGAGCAGTTCTTC. It encodes CASSLRTRGSYNEQFF.